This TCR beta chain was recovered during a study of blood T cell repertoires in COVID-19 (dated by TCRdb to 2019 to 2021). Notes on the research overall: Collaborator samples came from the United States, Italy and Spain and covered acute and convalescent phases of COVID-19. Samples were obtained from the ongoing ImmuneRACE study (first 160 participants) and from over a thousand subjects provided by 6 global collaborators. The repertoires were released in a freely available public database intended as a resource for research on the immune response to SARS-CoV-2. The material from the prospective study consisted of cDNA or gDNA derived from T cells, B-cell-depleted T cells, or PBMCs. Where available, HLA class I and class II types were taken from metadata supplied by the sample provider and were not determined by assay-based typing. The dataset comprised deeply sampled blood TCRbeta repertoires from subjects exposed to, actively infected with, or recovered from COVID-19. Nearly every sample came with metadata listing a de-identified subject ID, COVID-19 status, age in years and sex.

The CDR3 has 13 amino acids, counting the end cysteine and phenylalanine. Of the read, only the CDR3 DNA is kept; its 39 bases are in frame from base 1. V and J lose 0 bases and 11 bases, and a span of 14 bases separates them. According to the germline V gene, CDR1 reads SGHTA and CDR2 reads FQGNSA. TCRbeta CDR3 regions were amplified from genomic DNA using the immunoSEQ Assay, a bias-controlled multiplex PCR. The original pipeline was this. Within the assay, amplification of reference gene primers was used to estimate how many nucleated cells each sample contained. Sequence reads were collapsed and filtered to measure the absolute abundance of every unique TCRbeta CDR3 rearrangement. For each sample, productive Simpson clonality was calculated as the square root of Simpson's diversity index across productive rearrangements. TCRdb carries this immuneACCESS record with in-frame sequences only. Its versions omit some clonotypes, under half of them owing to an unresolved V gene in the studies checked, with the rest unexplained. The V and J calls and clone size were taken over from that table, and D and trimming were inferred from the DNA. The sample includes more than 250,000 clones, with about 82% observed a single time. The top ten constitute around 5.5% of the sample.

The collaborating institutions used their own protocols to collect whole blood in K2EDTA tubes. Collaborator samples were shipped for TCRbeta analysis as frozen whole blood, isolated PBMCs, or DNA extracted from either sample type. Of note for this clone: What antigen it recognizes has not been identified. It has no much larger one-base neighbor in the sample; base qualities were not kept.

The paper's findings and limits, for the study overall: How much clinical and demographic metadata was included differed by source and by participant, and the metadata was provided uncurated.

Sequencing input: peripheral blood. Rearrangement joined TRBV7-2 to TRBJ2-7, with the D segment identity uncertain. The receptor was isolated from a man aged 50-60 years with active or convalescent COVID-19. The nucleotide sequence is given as TGTGCCAGCAGCTTAGCGATTCACCAACATGAGTACTTC. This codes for CASSLAIHQHEYF.